The following is a T cell receptor beta chain sequence with its context. Its antigen is currently unknown. These data originate in a study of cytomegalovirus exposure and HLA in healthy donors. Study observations and caveats: The authors later found most CMV-associated TCR beta chains appeared HLA-restricted. Earlier analysis yielded a pattern in which most TCR beta V segments were productive about 87% or about 30% of the time. Another analysis was done later, and it associated approximately 18,000 TCR beta sequences with HLA alleles at 0.05 false discovery rate. Cytomegalovirus association was assigned to approximately 160 TCR beta chains.

PCR involved 60 Vbeta and 13 Jbeta primers. Sequencing used immunoSEQ multiplex PCR; TCRdb keeps in-frame clones, though not all of them. The sample has more than 65,000 clones, about 73% seen once. Trimming took off 4 bases at V and 7 bases at J, with 12 bases between the two ends. There are 13 residues in the CDR3. Germline V CDR1 and CDR2: SGHRS, YFSETQ. The source of this sequence is a woman in her fifties or sixties in good health and CMV-seropositive. The sample was PBMCs. This chain joins TRBV5-1 and TRBJ2-4, with TRBD1 as a possible D gene (6 bases). The CDR3 sequence: CASSQLQGNIQYF. CDR3 nucleotides: TGCGCCAGCAGCCAGCTCCAGGGGAACATTCAGTACTTC.